Listed below are T cell receptor beta chains from one sample, sequenced in a study of T cell responses to AZD1222 COVID-19 vaccine. Using immunoSEQ multiplex PCR, the repertoire was profiled, and TCRdb retains in-frame clones only, with some absent. The sample includes about 55,000 clones, approximately 80% seen only once; the top ten take just under 5%. The specimen comprised peripheral blood, sampled 28 days after the second AZD1222 dose. These receptors originate from an adult who received the AZD1222 COVID-19 vaccine. The CDR3 runs from the conserved cysteine through the conserved F or W. D genes are given only for firm matches. Rows may omit the clone size; those that give it use once, few, many or a size class.

clone_size	d_call	v_call	j_call	cdr3_nt	cdr3_aa
NA	NA	TRBV7-2	TRBJ1-2	TGTGCCAGCAGCAGTGTGATATCTAACTATGGCTACACCTTC	CASSSVISNYGYTF
NA	NA	TRBV5-4	TRBJ1-2	TGTGCCAGCAGCGCAAAACAGGGTACCTATGGCTACACCTTC	CASSAKQGTYGYTF
NA	NA	TRBV5-1	TRBJ1-2	TGCGCCAGCAGCTCCGCGGGAAGCAACTATGGCTACACCTTC	CASSSAGSNYGYTF
NA	TRBD2	TRBV2	TRBJ2-1	TGTGCCAGCTATACCACGGGGGGAACCCACAATGAGCAGTTCTTC	CASYTTGGTHNEQFF
NA	NA	TRBV2	TRBJ2-1	TGTGCCAGCAGCCTTTGGAAGAATGAGCAGTTCTTC	CASSLWKNEQFF
NA	TRBD2	TRBV11-2	TRBJ2-1	TGTGCCAGCAGCTTTAGTGGGGGGGTTTTAAGGAGCTCCTACAATGAGCAGTTCTTC	CASSFSGGVLRSSYNEQFF
NA	TRBD1	TRBV10-1	TRBJ2-5	TGCGCCAGCAGTGACTCGGGACAGGGGAAGGAGACCCAGTACTTC	CASSDSGQGKETQYF
NA	NA	TRBV2	TRBJ2-1	TGTGCCAGCAGCGGCCGGGACCTTTTCTACAATGAGCAGTTCTTC	CASSGRDLFYNEQFF
few	TRBD2	TRBV11-2	TRBJ2-3	TGTGCCAGCAGCTTAGTCGGACTAGCGGGGGCCAGCACAGATACGCAGTATTTT	CASSLVGLAGASTDTQYF
NA	NA	TRBV4-1	TRBJ1-2	TGCGCCAGCAGCCAAGAGATAGGACGCAGCCACAAGAGAGATTATGGCTACACCTTC	CASSQEIGRSHKRDYGYTF
NA	TRBD2	TRBV28	TRBJ2-5	TGTGCCAGCGCGAAGCGGCGGGAGTGGCAAGAGACCCAGTACTTC	CASAKRREWQETQYF
NA	NA	TRBV4-1	TRBJ1-3	TGCGCCAGCAGCCAGGGCCACACCTCTGGAAACACCATATATTTT	CASSQGHTSGNTIYF
NA	TRBD1	TRBV5-1	TRBJ1-1	TGCGCCAGCAGCACAGGGGGCCTCACTGAAGCTTTCTTT	CASSTGGLTEAFF
NA	TRBD1	TRBV28	TRBJ1-5	TGTGCCAGCAGCCGTCCCGGGACAGGGATTGGGCCCCAGCATTTT	CASSRPGTGIGPQHF
NA	NA	TRBV18	TRBJ2-3	TGTGCCAGCTCACCATTGGGCAGGCCAACAGATACGCAGTATTTT	CASSPLGRPTDTQYF
NA	TRBD2	TRBV7-2	TRBJ2-1	TGTGCCAGCAGCTTAGCGAGAGGAGCGGGGGGCTATGAGCAGTTCTTC	CASSLARGAGGYEQFF
NA	TRBD1	TRBV5-1	TRBJ2-1	TGCGCCAGCAGCTTCGGACAGGGGGCGTACAATGAGCAGTTCTTC	CASSFGQGAYNEQFF
few	TRBD1	TRBV6-6	TRBJ1-5	TGTGCCAGCAGCTATACCGGGACAGGGGGCAATCAGCCCCAGCATTTT	CASSYTGTGGNQPQHF
NA	TRBD1	TRBV18	TRBJ1-4	TGTGCCAGCTCACCACCGACAGGGAATAGTGAAAAACTGTTTTTT	CASSPPTGNSEKLFF
NA	NA	TRBV19	TRBJ1-3	TGTGCCAGTACCCCGACCGGCTTAAATCTCCGAAACACCATATATTTT	CASTPTGLNLRNTIYF
NA	NA	TRBV9	TRBJ1-1	TGTGCCAGCAGCCCAGGACTTGACACTGAAGCTTTCTTT	CASSPGLDTEAFF
NA	TRBD1	TRBV5-6	TRBJ2-2	TGTGCCAGCAGCAGACGGACAGGCACCGGGGAGCTGTTTTTT	CASSRRTGTGELFF
NA	NA	TRBV19	TRBJ1-2	TGTGCCAGTAGTATAGTCGGGATCGGTAGCGATGGCTACACCTTC	CASSIVGIGSDGYTF
NA	NA	TRBV19	TRBJ1-6	TGTGCCAGTAGTACCAGAGCCCCTAATTCACCCCTCCACTTT	CASSTRAPNSPLHF
NA	TRBD1	TRBV7-2	TRBJ2-7	TGTGCCAGCAGCTCCGGGACAGGGCTATACGAGCAGTACTTC	CASSSGTGLYEQYF
NA	NA	TRBV5-1	TRBJ1-5	TGCGCCAGCAGCTTGGGGCAGGATAGCAATCAGCCCCAGCATTTT	CASSLGQDSNQPQHF
NA	TRBD2	TRBV28	TRBJ2-3	TGTGCCAGCGCTAGCGGGGGGGCCAAAGATACGCAGTATTTT	CASASGGAKDTQYF
NA	TRBD1	TRBV3-1/TRBV3-2	TRBJ1-2	TGTGCCAGCAGCCGATTGGGACAGCAAGGCTACACCTTC	CASSRLGQQGYTF
NA	TRBD1	TRBV10-2	TRBJ1-2	TGCGCCAGCAGTGGGGGGACAGCTCTCTATGGCTACACCTTC	CASSGGTALYGYTF
NA	NA	TRBV28	TRBJ1-2	TGTGCCAGCAAGCTTCAGGGGCTCCTCTATGGCTACACCTTC	CASKLQGLLYGYTF
once	NA	TRBV5-5	TRBJ2-3	TGTGCCAGCAGCTTGGGGGGAGACCACACAGATACGCAGTATTTT	CASSLGGDHTDTQYF
NA	NA	TRBV2	TRBJ1-2	TGTGCCAGCAGTGAAGTTCGGGGGGCGAGTGGCTACACCTTC	CASSEVRGASGYTF
NA	NA	TRBV5-4	TRBJ2-6	TGTGCCAGCAGCTTGACGGGATCTGGGGCCAACGTCCTGACTTTC	CASSLTGSGANVLTF
NA	NA	TRBV9	TRBJ1-1	TGTGCCAGCAGCGGAATATTTCGCACTGAAGCTTTCTTT	CASSGIFRTEAFF
NA	NA	TRBV16	TRBJ2-5	TGTGCCAGCAGCCAATTAAGGGAAGAGACCCAGTACTTC	CASSQLREETQYF
few	NA	TRBV7-9	TRBJ1-2	TGTGCCAGCAGCCAGCGAGGGGGCTATGGCTACACCTTC	CASSQRGGYGYTF
NA	TRBD2	TRBV6-1	TRBJ2-1	TGTGCCAGCAGTGAGAATAGACTAGCGGGAGATAGGAATGAGCAGTTCTTC	CASSENRLAGDRNEQFF
NA	NA	TRBV18	TRBJ1-1	TGTGCCAGCTCACCGGATCCTCGGGCCACTGAAGCTTTCTTT	CASSPDPRATEAFF
NA	NA	TRBV27	TRBJ1-4	TGTGCCAGCCGGTCTTCTTGGTCAACTAATGAAAAACTGTTTTTT	CASRSSWSTNEKLFF
NA	NA	TRBV27	TRBJ2-1	TGTGCCAGCAGTCCGGTGGGCAGGGGGCAGTTCTTC	CASSPVGRGQFF
NA	TRBD2	TRBV29-1	TRBJ2-7	TGCAGCGTTGGGACCGGCGGGAGCTCCTACGAGCAGTACTTC	CSVGTGGSSYEQYF
few	NA	TRBV5-1	TRBJ1-2	TGCGCCAGCAGCTCCGGGCTCGGGGCTAACTATGGCTACACCTTC	CASSSGLGANYGYTF
NA	TRBD1	TRBV13	TRBJ2-7	TGTGCCAGCAGCCCGCGGGACAGGGGGGTCGGGGAGCAGTACTTC	CASSPRDRGVGEQYF
NA	NA	TRBV27	TRBJ2-1	TGTGCCAGCAGTTTAACTCGGCTAGCCGATGAGCAGTTCTTC	CASSLTRLADEQFF
NA	NA	TRBV24-1	TRBJ2-5	TGTGCCACCAGTGACCCAGGGGTCCAAGAGACCCAGTACTTC	CATSDPGVQETQYF
NA	NA	TRBV9	TRBJ1-5	TGTGCCAGCAGCGTAGGAGACTGGGGCAATCAGCCCCAGCATTTT	CASSVGDWGNQPQHF
few	NA	TRBV5-4	TRBJ1-2	TGTGCCAGCAGCTCCTACGGAGCTAACTATGGCTACACCTTC	CASSSYGANYGYTF
NA	NA	TRBV7-6	TRBJ1-3	TGTGCCAGCAGCTTAGATTCCCGGGGAAACACCATATATTTT	CASSLDSRGNTIYF
NA	NA	TRBV28	TRBJ2-3	TGTGCCAGCAGTTCCCTGGGACGGCCAGATACGCAGTATTTT	CASSSLGRPDTQYF
NA	TRBD1	TRBV5-1	TRBJ1-2	TGCGCCAGCAGCTCCCCCCGGGGACAGGGGGGCTATGGCTACACCTTC	CASSSPRGQGGYGYTF
NA	NA	TRBV5-5	TRBJ1-3	TGTGCCAGCAGCTTGATGAGCTCTGGAAACACCATATATTTT	CASSLMSSGNTIYF
once	TRBD1	TRBV28	TRBJ2-7	TGTGCCAGCAGTTTCCCTCAGGGGGCGCGCTACGAGCAGTACTTC	CASSFPQGARYEQYF
NA	TRBD2	TRBV5-1	TRBJ2-2	TGCGCCAGCAGCTTGCTTAGCGGGGGAACGAACACCGGGGAGCTGTTTTTT	CASSLLSGGTNTGELFF